This T cell receptor beta chain was captured in a study of STAT3 mutations in large granular lymphocyte leukemia. Using immunoSEQ multiplex PCR, the repertoire was profiled, and TCRdb retains in-frame clones only, with some absent. This table holds roughly 40,000 clones, 80% to 90% found once. With regard to this clone: Its antigen is still unknown.

Overall study findings and caveats: Sampling intervals varied between patients and samples. Every T-cell large granular lymphocyte leukemia patient had at least one immunodominant TCR beta clonotype.

CDR1 is MNHEY, CDR2 SMNVEV, per germline (reference sequence). V shed 8 bases, J shed 5 bases, and the junction held 3 bases outside the gene matches. The CDR3 covers 13 residues. This clonotype was sampled from a human donor with T large granular lymphocyte leukemia. Some clones in this sample may be carry-over from other donors' samples. What was sequenced was PBMCs. The chain recombines TRBV27 with TRBJ2-2, with 9 nucleotides matching TRBD1. CDR3 in DNA: TGTGCCAGCGCGGGACAGGGAACCGGGGAGCTGTTTTTT. It translates to CASAGQGTGELFF.